This TCR beta chain was captured in a study of OX40 agonist ivuxolimab in advanced cancers. Across the whole study: Partial responses were achieved by three patients, of whom one had hepatocellular carcinoma and two had cutaneous melanoma.

Clones were sequenced by immunoSEQ multiplex PCR, and TCRdb holds only the in-frame ones, with some missing. The table includes 50,000 or so clones, about 83% detected once. Germline-derived CDR1 and CDR2 are SEHNR and FQNEAQ (reference sequence). The CDR3 runs to 13 residues. Trimming removed 5 bases from V and 4 bases from J; junction bases left unmatched: 4. The study sampled blood at baseline, cycle 4 day 1, and cycle 7 day 1. Sequences were derived from CD4+ or CD8+ T cells sorted from blood, sampled in a trial of the OX40 agonist ivuxolimab. The chain employs TRBV7-9 and TRBJ1-2; 7 bases agree with TRBD1. This TCR came from an adult with an advanced solid tumor such as melanoma, head and neck, liver or kidney cancer. CDR3 bases: TGTGCCAGCAGCCCACAGGGGACCTATGGCTACACCTTC. Protein: CASSPQGTYGYTF.